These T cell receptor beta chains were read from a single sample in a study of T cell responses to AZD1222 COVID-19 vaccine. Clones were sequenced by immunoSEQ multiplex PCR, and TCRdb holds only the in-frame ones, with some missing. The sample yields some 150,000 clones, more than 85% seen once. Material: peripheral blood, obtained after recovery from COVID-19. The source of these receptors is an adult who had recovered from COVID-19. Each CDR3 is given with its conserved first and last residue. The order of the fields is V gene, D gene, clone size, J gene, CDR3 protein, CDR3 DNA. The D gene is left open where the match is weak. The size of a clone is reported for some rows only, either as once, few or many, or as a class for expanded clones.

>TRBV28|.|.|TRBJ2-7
CASSPGTLSYEQYF
TGTGCCAGCAGCCCCGGGACACTCTCCTACGAGCAGTACTTC
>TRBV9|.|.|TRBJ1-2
CASSVGRRSKYSGYTF
TGTGCCAGCAGCGTAGGAAGAAGGAGCAAGTATTCTGGCTACACCTTC
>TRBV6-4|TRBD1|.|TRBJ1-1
CASSDQGGGLAFF
TGTGCCAGCAGTGACCAGGGGGGAGGGCTGGCTTTCTTT
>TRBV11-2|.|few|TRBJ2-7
CASTIAEGYEQYF
TGTGCCAGCACCATTGCAGAGGGCTACGAGCAGTACTTC
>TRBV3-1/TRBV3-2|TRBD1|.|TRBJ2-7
CASSQVPRDSSYEQYF
TGTGCCAGCAGCCAAGTCCCCCGGGACAGCTCCTACGAGCAGTACTTC
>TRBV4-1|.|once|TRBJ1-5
CPRSREGGSNQPQHF
TGCCCCCGCAGCCGAGAGGGGGGAAGCAATCAGCCCCAGCATTTT
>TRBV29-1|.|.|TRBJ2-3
CSVVFAVGADTQYF
TGCAGCGTTGTATTCGCGGTAGGGGCGGATACGCAGTATTTT
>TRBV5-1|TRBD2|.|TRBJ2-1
CASSLLAGGSTYNEQFF
TGCGCCAGCAGCTTGCTAGCGGGGGGTAGTACTTACAATGAGCAGTTCTTC
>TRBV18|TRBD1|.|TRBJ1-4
CASSPPGQSNEKLFF
TGTGCCAGCTCACCACCGGGACAGAGCAATGAAAAACTGTTTTTT
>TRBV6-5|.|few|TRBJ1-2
CASKTDLNYGYTF
TGTGCCAGCAAAACAGACCTGAACTATGGCTACACCTTC
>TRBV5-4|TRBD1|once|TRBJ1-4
CASSVQGAYEKLFF
TGTGCCAGCAGCGTACAGGGGGCCTATGAAAAACTGTTTTTT
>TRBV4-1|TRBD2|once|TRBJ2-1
CASSRGGLAGFYNEQFF
TGCGCCAGCAGCCGAGGGGGACTAGCGGGGTTCTACAATGAGCAGTTCTTC
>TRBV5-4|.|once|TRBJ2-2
CASSLLKANTGELFF
TGTGCCAGCAGCTTGCTGAAGGCGAACACCGGGGAGCTGTTTTTT
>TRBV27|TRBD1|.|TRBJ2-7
CASSRDRVSDEQYF
TGTGCCAGCAGTAGGGACAGGGTATCGGACGAGCAGTACTTC
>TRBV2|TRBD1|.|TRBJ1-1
CASGVGTVNTEAFF
TGTGCCAGCGGCGTCGGGACAGTGAACACTGAAGCTTTCTTT
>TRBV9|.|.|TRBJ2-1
CASSVATAAYNEQFF
TGTGCCAGCAGCGTAGCTACCGCCGCCTACAATGAGCAGTTCTTC
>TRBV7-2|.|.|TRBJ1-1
CASQTVRDTEAFF
TGTGCCAGCCAGACAGTTCGGGACACTGAAGCTTTCTTT
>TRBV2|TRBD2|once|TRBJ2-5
CASSEPRLAGSGGTQYF
TGTGCCAGCAGTGAACCTCGACTAGCGGGGAGTGGGGGTACCCAGTACTTC
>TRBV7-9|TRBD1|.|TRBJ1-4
CASSSQGAANEKLFF
TGTGCCAGCAGCTCACAGGGGGCGGCTAATGAAAAACTGTTTTTT
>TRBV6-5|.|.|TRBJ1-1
CASSTRFRTEAFF
TGTGCCAGCAGCACCAGATTTCGCACTGAAGCTTTCTTT
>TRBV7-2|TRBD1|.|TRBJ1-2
CASSTQGNYGYTF
TGTGCCAGCAGCACACAGGGGAACTATGGCTACACCTTC
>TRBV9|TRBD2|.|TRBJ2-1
CASSVVAGGYNEQFF
TGTGCCAGCAGCGTAGTAGCGGGAGGTTACAATGAGCAGTTCTTC
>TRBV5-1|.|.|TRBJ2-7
CASSLDAGSYEQYF
TGCGCCAGCAGCTTGGATGCAGGCTCCTACGAGCAGTACTTC
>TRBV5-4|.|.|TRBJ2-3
CASSTSSTDTQYF
TGTGCCAGCAGTACCAGTAGCACAGATACGCAGTATTTT
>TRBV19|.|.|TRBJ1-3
CASSIGGGTGNTIYF
TGTGCCAGTAGTATAGGGGGGGGAACTGGAAACACCATATATTTT
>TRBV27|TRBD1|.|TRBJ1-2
CASSTVHVRGLHYGYTF
TGTGCCAGCAGTACCGTACATGTCAGGGGGCTGCACTATGGCTACACCTTC
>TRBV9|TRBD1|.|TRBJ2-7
CASSIAGTGEYEQYF
TGTGCCAGCAGCATTGCCGGGACAGGGGAATACGAGCAGTACTTC
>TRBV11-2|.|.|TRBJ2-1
CASSLEVGEQFF
TGTGCCAGCAGCTTAGAAGTGGGGGAGCAGTTCTTC
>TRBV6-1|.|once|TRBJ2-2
CASSEVLGGSAYTGELFF
TGTGCCAGCAGTGAAGTACTCGGGGGTAGCGCGTACACCGGGGAGCTGTTTTTT
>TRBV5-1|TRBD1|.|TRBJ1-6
CASSLAGTGFSSLHF
TGCGCCAGCAGCTTGGCTGGGACAGGGTTTTCGTCCCTCCACTTT
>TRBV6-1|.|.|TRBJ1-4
CASSEASITTNEKLFF
TGTGCCAGCAGTGAAGCTTCCATAACAACTAATGAAAAACTGTTTTTT
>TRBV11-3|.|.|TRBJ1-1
CASSLSPGLEAFF
TGTGCCAGCAGCTTGTCACCGGGACTTGAAGCTTTCTTT
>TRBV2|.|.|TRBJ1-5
CASREQEQINPQHF
TGTGCCAGCAGGGAACAGGAGCAAATCAATCCCCAGCATTTT
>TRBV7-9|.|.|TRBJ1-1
CASSPAGTQAFF
TGTGCCAGCAGCCCAGCGGGGACCCAAGCTTTCTTT
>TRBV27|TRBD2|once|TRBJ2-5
CASSGGRRGQETQYF
TGTGCCAGCAGCGGCGGGAGGAGGGGACAAGAGACCCAGTACTTC
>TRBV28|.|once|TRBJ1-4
CASSLSGSDEKLFF
TGTGCCAGCAGCTTGTCGGGGTCGGATGAAAAACTGTTTTTT